This T cell receptor (beta chain) originates from a study of T cell repertoires in cytomegalovirus infection. Study overall: It can be stated that public TCR beta signatures indicated CMV infection as well as a matching HLA type. Study-wide results and limits: Totalled public TCR beta family frequency picked out people who carried CMV plus the relevant HLA. Dominant in the ex vivo response were TCR beta clonotypes restricted by HLA-C and specific for CMV.

TCRdb processed the reads anew with MiXCR; each CDR3 protein has one entry. The repertoire consists of 300,000 or so distinct CDR3 sequences, with roughly 24% occurring once and the leading ten covering about 14%. This CDR3 has 13 amino acids. Trimming took 6 bases from V and 3 from J; bases not matched to a gene: 3. This clonotype was seen a few times. Its antigen is unidentified. The sequencing input was PBMCs. The clonotype comes from a human donor in good health (CMV status not recorded). Some clones in this sample may be carry-over from other donors' samples. The chain has TRBV12-3 or TRBV12-4 and TRBJ2-5; 8 bases are a match to TRBD1. In DNA form, the CDR3 reads TGTGCCAGCAGATTGACAGGGGAAGAGACCCAGTACTTC. This gives the protein CASRLTGEETQYF.